This TCR beta chain was identified during a study of cytomegalovirus exposure and HLA in healthy donors. Broader study findings: HLA alleles were associated with 15,000 to 20,000 TCR beta sequences in a later analysis at 0.05 false discovery rate.

The donors gave bone marrow, and they were healthy. 60 Vbeta and 13 Jbeta primers were used in PCR. Profiling relied on immunoSEQ multiplex PCR, and the TCRdb table lists in-frame clones only, not all of them. The sample has about 130,000 clones, less than 85% seen once; the top ten hold over 2%. On this clone itself: Its antigen is unknown.

V shed 4 bases and J 4 bases; nucleotides not matched to a gene: 15. CDR3 size: 18 residues. From germline, CDR1 is SNHLY and CDR2 FYNNEI. The material sequenced was PBMCs. This receptor was obtained from a man younger than 45 in good health and CMV-seronegative. The chain combines TRBV2 with TRBJ2-5; TRBD2 matches 10 bases. CDR3 in DNA: TGTGCCAGCAGTGGAGCCGGGACTAGCGATCCCGTTCGAGAGACCCAGTACTTC. This encodes CASSGAGTSDPVRETQYF. Drawing the rest from reference TRBV2 and TRBJ2-5, the complete variable domain is EPEVTQTPSHQVTQMGQEVILRCVPISNHLYFYWYRQILGQKVEFLVSFYNNEISEKSEIFDDQFSVERPDGSNFTLKIRSTKLEDSAMYFCASSGAGTSDPVRETQYFGPGTRLLVL.